The 7 T cell receptor beta chains in this list originate from one sample, sequenced in a study of cytomegalovirus exposure and HLA in healthy donors. PCR used 60 Vbeta primers and 13 Jbeta primers. Measured with immunoSEQ multiplex PCR; TCRdb has only the in-frame clones, and not every one. The top ten hold around 1.9% of the sample, which has approximately 210,000 clones, about 80% seen once. Specimen: PBMCs. These receptors were obtained from a male donor in good health and CMV-seronegative.

This chain's CDR3 is CSVEVRGRTEAFF. In DNA form, the CDR3 reads TGCAGCGTTGAAGTCAGGGGGCGGACTGAAGCTTTCTTT. J is TRBJ1-1 and V is TRBV29-1; 8 bases align to TRBD1. CDR1 SQVTM and CDR2 ANQGSEA come from the germline V gene. V trimming: 1 base; J trimming: 5 bases; junction bases outside the gene matches: 3. This CDR3 comprises 13 residues.

This sequence joins TRBV7-2 and TRBJ1-6, with 7 bases aligning to TRBD1. Germline CDR1 SGHTA, CDR2 FQGNSA. This CDR3 region has 15 residues. The V gene end was trimmed by 5 bases and the J gene end by 7 bases; junction bases not matched to a gene: 8. DNA of the CDR3: TGTGCCAGCAGCCCAGCCGGGACAGACAATTCACCCCTCCACTTT. Protein product: CASSPAGTDNSPLHF.

This sequence joins TRBV7-9 and TRBJ2-1, with a possible D match to TRBD2 (5 bases). Germline CDR1 and CDR2: SEHNR and FQNEAQ (reference sequence). The V end was cut by 5 bases, the J end by 13 bases, with 15 bases between. The CDR3 has 12 residues. The CDR3 here is CASSVRESTQFF. Here the CDR3 DNA reads TGTGCCAGCAGCGTCCGGGAATCAACCCAGTTCTTC.

V gene TRBV6-5 combines with J gene TRBJ2-1, with 8 bases identical to TRBD2. The CDR3 covers 13 residues. The germline V gene has CDR1 MNHEY and CDR2 SVGAGI. J lost 6 bases, V lost 5 bases, and 3 bases had no gene match. The CDR3 region has the DNA TGTGCCAGCAGTCCGGGACTAGTCAATGAGCAGTTCTTC. This encodes CASSPGLVNEQFF.

The chain joins TRBV28 to TRBJ1-1; D is unresolved. Trimming removed 3 bases from V and 0 bases from J, with 8 bases in between. Germline V CDR1 and CDR2: MDHEN, SYDVKM. The CDR3 length is 14 residues. The CDR3 is CASSFQQMNTEAFF. CDR3 DNA sequence: TGTGCCAGCAGTTTCCAACAGATGAACACTGAAGCTTTCTTT.

The chain couples TRBV4-3 to TRBJ1-2, with 7 nucleotides matching TRBD1. The CDR3 is made up of 14 amino acids. Germline loops: CDR1 LGHNA, CDR2 YSLEER. J gave up 6 bases and V 0 bases, and 4 bases lay outside the gene matches. CDR3 coding DNA: TGCGCCAGCAGCCAAGATGGGGACAGTAATGGCTACACCTTC. Protein product: CASSQDGDSNGYTF.

This rearrangement joins TRBV9 to TRBJ1-2, with D possibly matching TRBD1 (6 bases). The germline V and J ends were trimmed by 5 bases and 7 bases, with 9 bases remaining between them. CDR3 length: 11 amino acids. Germline V gives CDR1 SGDLS, CDR2 YYNGEE. For the CDR3, the DNA is TGTGCCAGCAGGCGGGGGGCTGGCTACACCTTC. Translated: CASRRGAGYTF.